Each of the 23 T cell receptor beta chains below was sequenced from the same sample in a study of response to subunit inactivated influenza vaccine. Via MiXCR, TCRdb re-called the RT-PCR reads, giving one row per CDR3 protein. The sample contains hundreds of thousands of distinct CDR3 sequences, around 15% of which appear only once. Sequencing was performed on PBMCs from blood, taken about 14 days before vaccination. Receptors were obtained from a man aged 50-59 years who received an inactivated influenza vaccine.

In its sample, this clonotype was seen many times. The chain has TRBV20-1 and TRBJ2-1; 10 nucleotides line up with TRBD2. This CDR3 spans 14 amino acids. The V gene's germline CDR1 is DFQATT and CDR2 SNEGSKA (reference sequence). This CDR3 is CSPKGAGGIAEQFF. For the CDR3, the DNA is TGCAGCCCTAAGGGAGCGGGGGGGATCGCTGAGCAGTTCTTC.

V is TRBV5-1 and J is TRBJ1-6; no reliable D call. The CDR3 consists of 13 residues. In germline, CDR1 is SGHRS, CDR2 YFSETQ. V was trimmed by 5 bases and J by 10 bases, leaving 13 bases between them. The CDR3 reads CASSGSPGSPLHF. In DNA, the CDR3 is TGCGCCAGCAGTGGATCCCCCGGATCACCCCTCCACTTT.

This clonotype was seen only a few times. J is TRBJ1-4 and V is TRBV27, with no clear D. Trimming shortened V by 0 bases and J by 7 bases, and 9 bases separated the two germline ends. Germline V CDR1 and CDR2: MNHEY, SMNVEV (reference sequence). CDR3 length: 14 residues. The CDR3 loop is CASSLSRGTEKLFF. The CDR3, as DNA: TGTGCCAGCAGTTTATCTCGCGGAACTGAAAAACTGTTTTTT.

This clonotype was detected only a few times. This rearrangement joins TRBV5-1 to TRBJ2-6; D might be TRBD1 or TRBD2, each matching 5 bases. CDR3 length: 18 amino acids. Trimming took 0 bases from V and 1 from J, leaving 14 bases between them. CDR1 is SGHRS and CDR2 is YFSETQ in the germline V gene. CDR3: CASSLEGPLRSGANVLTF. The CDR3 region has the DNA TGCGCCAGCAGCTTGGAGGGACCCCTAAGGTCTGGGGCCAACGTCCTGACTTTC.

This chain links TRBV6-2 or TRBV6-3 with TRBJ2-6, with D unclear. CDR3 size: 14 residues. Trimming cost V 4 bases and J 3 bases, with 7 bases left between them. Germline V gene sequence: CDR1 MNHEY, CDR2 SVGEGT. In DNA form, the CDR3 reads TGTGCCAGCAGTTGGTTTGTTGGGGCCAACGTCCTGACTTTC. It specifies CASSWFVGANVLTF.

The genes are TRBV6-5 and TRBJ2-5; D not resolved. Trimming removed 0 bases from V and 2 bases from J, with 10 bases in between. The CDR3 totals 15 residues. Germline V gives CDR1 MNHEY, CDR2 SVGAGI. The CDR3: CASSYSRQNQETQYF. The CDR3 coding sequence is TGTGCCAGCAGTTACTCGCGGCAGAATCAAGAGACCCAGTACTTC.

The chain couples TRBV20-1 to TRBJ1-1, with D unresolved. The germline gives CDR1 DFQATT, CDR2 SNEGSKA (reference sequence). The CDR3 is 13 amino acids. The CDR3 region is CRLSPAFSTEAFF. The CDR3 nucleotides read TGCAGATTATCCCCGGCCTTCTCCACTGAAGCTTTCTTT.

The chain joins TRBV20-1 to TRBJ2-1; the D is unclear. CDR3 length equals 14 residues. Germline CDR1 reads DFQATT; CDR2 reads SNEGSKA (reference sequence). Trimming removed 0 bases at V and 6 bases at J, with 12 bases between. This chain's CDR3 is CSAREGIAGNEQFF. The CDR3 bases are TGCAGTGCTAGAGAGGGAATAGCCGGCAATGAGCAGTTCTTC.

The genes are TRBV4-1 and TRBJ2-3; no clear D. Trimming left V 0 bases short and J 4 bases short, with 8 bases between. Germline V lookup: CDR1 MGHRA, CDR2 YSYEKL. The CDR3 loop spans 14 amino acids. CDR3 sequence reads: CASSQDRAPDTQYF. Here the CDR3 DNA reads TGCGCCAGCAGCCAAGATCGTGCCCCAGATACGCAGTATTTT.

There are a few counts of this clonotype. The CDR3 spells CASSHDQGRNEQFF. The CDR3 DNA sequence: TGTGCCAGCAGCCATGATCAGGGGAGGAATGAGCAGTTCTTC. The J gene is TRBJ2-1, the V gene TRBV7-8, with D perhaps assigned TRBD1 or TRBD2 (6 bases each). Germline-derived CDR1 and CDR2 are SGHVS and FQNEAQ. Trimming removed 5 bases from V and 7 bases from J, with 15 bases in between. The CDR3 consists of 14 residues.

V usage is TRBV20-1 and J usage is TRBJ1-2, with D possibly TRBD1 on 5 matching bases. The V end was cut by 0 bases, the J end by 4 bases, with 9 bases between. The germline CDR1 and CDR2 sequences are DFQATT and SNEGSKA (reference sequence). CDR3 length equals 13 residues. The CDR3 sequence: CSARDRDAYGYTF. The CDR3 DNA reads TGCAGTGCTAGAGACCGGGACGCCTATGGCTACACCTTC.

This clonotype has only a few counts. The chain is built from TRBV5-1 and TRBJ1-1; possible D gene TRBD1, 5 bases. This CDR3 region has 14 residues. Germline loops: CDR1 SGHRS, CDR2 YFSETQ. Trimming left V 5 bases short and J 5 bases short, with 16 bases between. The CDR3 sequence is CASSLEGWGTEAFF. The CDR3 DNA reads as TGCGCCAGCAGTCTAGAGGGGTGGGGGACTGAAGCTTTCTTT.

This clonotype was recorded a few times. The CDR3 region has the DNA TGTGCCAGCAGCCGCGGACAGCCTATCGCATCCTACGAGCAGTACTTC. Translated, it gives CASSRGQPIASYEQYF. V gene TRBV3-1 combines with J gene TRBJ2-7, with a weak D call TRBD1 (6 bases). This CDR3 has 16 residues. CDR1 LGHDT and CDR2 YNNKEL come from the germline V gene (reference sequence). V lost 4 bases and J lost 1, with 17 bases in between.

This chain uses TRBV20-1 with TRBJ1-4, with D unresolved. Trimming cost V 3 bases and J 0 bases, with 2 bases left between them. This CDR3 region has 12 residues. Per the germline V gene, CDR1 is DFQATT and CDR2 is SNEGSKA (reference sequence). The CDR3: CSASTTNEKLFF. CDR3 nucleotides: TGCAGTGCTAGCACAACTAATGAAAAACTGTTTTTT.

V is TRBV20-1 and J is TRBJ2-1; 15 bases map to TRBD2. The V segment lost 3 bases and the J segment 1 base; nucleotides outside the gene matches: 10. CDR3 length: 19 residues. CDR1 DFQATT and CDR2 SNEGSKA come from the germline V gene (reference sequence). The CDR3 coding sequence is TGCAGTGCTAGCCCCCCGGGACTAGCGGGAGGTGCGTCCTACAATGAGCAGTTCTTC. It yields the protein CSASPPGLAGGASYNEQFF.

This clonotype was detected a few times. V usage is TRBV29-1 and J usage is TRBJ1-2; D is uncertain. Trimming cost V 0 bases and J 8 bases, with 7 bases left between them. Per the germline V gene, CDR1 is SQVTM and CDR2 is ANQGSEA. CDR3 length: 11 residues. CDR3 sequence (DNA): TGCAGCGTTGAAGATCTCAGGGGCTACACCTTC. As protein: CSVEDLRGYTF.

The CDR3 nucleotides are TGTGCCAGCAGCCCGGACAGGGTTCGAACTGAAGCTTTCTTT. It yields the protein CASSPDRVRTEAFF. This chain connects TRBV7-2 to TRBJ1-1; 8 bases line up with TRBD1. The CDR3 is 14 amino acids. Trimming removed 5 bases from V and 5 bases from J; junction bases left unmatched: 7. CDR1 SGHTA and CDR2 FQGNSA come from the germline V gene.

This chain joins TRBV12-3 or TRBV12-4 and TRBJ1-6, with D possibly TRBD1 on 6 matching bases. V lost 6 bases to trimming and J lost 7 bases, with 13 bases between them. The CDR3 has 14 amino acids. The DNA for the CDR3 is TGTGCCAGCAGCAGGGGCCTTGGCAATTCACCCCTCCACTTT. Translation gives CASSRGLGNSPLHF.

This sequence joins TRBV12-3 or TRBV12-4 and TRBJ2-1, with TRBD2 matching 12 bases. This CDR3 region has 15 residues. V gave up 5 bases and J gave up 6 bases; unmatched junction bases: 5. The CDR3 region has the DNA TGTGCCAGCAGTCCTGGGGGACTAGCGGGCAATGAGCAGTTCTTC. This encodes CASSPGGLAGNEQFF.

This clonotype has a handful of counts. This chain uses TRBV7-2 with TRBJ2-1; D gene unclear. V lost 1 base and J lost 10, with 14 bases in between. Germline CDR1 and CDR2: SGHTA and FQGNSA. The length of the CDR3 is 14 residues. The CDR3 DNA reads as TGTGCCAGCAGCTTAGTAGTAGGCGGATACGAGCAGTTCTTC. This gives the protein CASSLVVGGYEQFF.

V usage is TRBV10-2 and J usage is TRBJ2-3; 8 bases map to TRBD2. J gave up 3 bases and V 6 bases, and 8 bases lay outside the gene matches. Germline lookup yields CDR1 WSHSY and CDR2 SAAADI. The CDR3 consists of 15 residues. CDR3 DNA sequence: TGCGCCAGCAGAACCGCGGGGGGTGGGACAGATACGCAGTATTTT. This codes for CASRTAGGGTDTQYF.

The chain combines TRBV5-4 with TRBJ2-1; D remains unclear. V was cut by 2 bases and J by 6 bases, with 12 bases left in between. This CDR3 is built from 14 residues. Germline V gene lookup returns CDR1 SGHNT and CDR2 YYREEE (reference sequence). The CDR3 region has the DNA TGTGCCAGCAGCTTTAGCTTCCTACGCAATGAGCAGTTCTTC. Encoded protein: CASSFSFLRNEQFF.

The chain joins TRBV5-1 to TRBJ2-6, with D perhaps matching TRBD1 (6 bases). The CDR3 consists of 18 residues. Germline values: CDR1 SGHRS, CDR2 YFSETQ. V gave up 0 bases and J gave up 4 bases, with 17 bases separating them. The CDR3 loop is CASSLGTEAFSGANVLTF. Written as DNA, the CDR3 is TGCGCCAGCAGCTTGGGGACAGAAGCCTTCTCGGGGGCCAACGTCCTGACTTTC.